What follows describes a single T cell receptor (beta chain). Its cognate antigen is unknown. The data originate from a study of shared clonotypes between healthy human individuals. Study overall: Serving as donors were two women and a few men, whose ages spanned 18 to 49. The plates for each donor numbered three CD4 naive, three CD4 memory, two CD8 naive and one CD8 memory. General study points: All-four-donor shared clonotypes had higher generation probabilities than non-shared clonotypes did.

Assay used: immunoSEQ multiplex PCR; TCRdb lists only in-frame clones, some missing. Among 1,500,000 or so clones, about 96% were seen once, and the ten largest hold 0.95% to 1.5%. Germline V gene data show CDR1 as MNHEY and CDR2 as SMNVEV (reference sequence). Trimming cost V 3 bases and J 5 bases; bases outside gene matches: 7. The CDR3 spans 14 residues. V is TRBV27 and J is TRBJ2-7, with 7 bases identical to TRBD2. The sequenced material came from naive CD4+ T cells sorted from blood. Subset described: CD45RA+ positively selected. This sequence was found in a young man in good health. CDR3 coding DNA: TGTGCCAGCAGTTTTAGTAGGGAGGGGAACGAGCAGTACTTC. Its translation: CASSFSREGNEQYF.